This T cell receptor beta chain appears in the sequencing data of a study of Graves' ophthalmopathy and Graves' hyperthyroidism. Notes on the study in general: The blood repertoire also included most expanded thyroid clonotypes above 0.001 frequency. The model forecast ophthalmopathy progression, reaching roughly 70% sensitivity and around 75% specificity. Cross-validated, the 13-signature model showed 87.88%/81.08% sensitivity/specificity, and 80%/75% in the test set.

Each diagnosis was determined on the basis of clinical symptoms, serum thyroxine, TRAb, thyroid ultrasound and orbital computed tomography. Trimming took off 3 bases at V and 0 bases at J, with 9 bases between the two ends. CDR1 SGHTA and CDR2 FQGNSA come from the germline V gene. The CDR3 length is 15 residues. Scientists amplified the TCR beta CDR3 regions from RNA transcripts. HTBI-primed first-round RT-PCR preceded second-round multiplex PCR. TCRdb analysed the multiplex PCR reads with MiXCR anew, one entry per CDR3 protein. The top ten clones hold about 25% of a sample with fewer than 20,000 distinct CDR3 sequences, about 43% of them seen once. In this sample, this clonotype turned up many times. Its target is unknown.

The sequenced sample consisted of peripheral blood. The receptor comes from a woman aged 40 to 50 with stable Graves' hyperthyroidism. The chain couples TRBV7-2 to TRBJ1-3; D is unresolved. CDR3 protein: CASSFMIGSGNTIYF. Here the CDR3 DNA reads TGTGCCAGCAGCTTTATGATCGGCTCTGGAAACACCATATATTTT.